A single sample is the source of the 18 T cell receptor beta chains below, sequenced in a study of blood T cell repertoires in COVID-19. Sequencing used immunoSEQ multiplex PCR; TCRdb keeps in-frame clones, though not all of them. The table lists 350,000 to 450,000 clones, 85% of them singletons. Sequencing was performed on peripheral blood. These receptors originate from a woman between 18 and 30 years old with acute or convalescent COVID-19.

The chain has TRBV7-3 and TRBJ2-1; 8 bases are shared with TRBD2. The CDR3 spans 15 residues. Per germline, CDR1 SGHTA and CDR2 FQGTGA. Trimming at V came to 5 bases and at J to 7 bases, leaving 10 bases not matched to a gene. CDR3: CASSPQAGGWNEQFF. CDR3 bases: TGTGCCAGCAGCCCCCAGGCGGGAGGTTGGAATGAGCAGTTCTTC.

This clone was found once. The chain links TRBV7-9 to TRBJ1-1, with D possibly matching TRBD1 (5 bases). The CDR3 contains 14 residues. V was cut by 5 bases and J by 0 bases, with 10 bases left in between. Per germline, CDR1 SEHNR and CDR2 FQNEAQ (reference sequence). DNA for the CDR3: TGTGCCAGCAGCGCCAGGGTCATGAACACTGAAGCTTTCTTT. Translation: CASSARVMNTEAFF.

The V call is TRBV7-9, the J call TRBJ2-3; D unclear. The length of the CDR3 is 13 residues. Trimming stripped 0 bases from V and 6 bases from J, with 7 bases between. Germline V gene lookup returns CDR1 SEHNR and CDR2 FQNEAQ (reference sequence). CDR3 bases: TGTGCCAGCAGCTTAGCCGGGTCGGATACGCAGTATTTT. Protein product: CASSLAGSDTQYF.

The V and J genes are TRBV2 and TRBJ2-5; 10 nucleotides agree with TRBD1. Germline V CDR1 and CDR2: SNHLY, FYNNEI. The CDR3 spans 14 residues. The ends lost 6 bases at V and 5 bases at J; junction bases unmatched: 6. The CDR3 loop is CASSWDRGQETQYF. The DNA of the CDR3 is TGTGCCAGCAGCTGGGACAGGGGTCAGGAGACCCAGTACTTC.

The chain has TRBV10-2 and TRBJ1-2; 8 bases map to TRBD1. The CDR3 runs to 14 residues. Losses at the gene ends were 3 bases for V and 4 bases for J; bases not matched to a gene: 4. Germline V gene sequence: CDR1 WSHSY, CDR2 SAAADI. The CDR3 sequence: CASSETDRAYGYTF. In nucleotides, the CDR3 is TGCGCCAGCAGTGAAACGGACAGGGCCTATGGCTACACCTTC.

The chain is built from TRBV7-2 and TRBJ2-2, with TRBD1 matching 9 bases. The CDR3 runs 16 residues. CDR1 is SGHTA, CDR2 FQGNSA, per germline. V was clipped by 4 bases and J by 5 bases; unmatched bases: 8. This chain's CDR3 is CASSSLPTGGTGELFF. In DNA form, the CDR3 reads TGTGCCAGCAGCTCCTTACCGACAGGGGGTACCGGGGAGCTGTTTTTT.

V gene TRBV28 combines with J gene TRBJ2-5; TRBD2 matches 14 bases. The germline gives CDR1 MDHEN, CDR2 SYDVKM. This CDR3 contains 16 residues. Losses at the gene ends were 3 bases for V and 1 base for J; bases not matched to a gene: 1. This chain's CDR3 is CASSFGLAGGQETQYF. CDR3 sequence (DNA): TGTGCCAGCAGTTTTGGACTAGCGGGGGGCCAAGAGACCCAGTACTTC.

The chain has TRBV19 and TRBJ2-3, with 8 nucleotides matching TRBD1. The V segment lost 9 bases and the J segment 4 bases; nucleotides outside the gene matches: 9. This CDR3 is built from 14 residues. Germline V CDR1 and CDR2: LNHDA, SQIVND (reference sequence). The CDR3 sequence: CASGRGPRADTQYF. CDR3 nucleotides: TGTGCCAGCGGCAGGGGGCCGCGAGCAGATACGCAGTATTTT. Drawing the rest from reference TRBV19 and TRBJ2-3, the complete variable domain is DGGITQSPKYLFRKEGQNVTLSCEQNLNHDAMYWYRQDPGQGLRLIYYSQIVNDFQKGDIAEGYSVSREKKESFPLTVTSAQKNPTAFYLCASGRGPRADTQYFGPGTRLTVL.

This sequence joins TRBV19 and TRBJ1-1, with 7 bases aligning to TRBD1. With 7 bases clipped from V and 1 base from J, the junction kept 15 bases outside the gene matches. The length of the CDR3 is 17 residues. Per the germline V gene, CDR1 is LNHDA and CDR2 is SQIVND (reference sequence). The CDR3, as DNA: TGTGCCAGTACCCTGGAGGAGAGGGGGCTCAGGAACACTGAAGCTTTCTTT. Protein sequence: CASTLEERGLRNTEAFF.

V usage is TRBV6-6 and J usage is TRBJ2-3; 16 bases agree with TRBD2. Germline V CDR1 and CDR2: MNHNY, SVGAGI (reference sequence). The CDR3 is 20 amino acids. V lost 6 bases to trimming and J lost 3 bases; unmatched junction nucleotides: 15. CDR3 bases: TGTGCCAGCAGCCAGGGACTAGCGGGGGGGCCGATGTTTGGGACAGATACGCAGTATTTT. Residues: CASSQGLAGGPMFGTDTQYF.

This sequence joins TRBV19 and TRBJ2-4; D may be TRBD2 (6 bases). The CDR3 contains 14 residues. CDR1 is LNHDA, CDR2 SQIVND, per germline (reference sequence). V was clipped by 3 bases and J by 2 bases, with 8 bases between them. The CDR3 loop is CASSIGGTKNIQYF. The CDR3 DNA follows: TGTGCCAGTAGTATTGGGGGGACCAAAAACATTCAGTACTTC.

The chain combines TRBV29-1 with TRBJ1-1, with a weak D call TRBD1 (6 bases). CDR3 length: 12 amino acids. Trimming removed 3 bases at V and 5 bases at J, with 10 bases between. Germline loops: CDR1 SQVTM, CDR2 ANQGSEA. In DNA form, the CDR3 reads TGCAGCGTTGACAGGGGTTCAACTGAAGCTTTCTTT. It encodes CSVDRGSTEAFF.

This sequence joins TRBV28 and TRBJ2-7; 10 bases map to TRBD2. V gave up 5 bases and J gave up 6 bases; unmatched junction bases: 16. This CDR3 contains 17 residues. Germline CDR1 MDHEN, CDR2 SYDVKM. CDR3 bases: TGTGCCAGCAGTCCCCGACTAGCGGGTGCACTAGTTTCCGAGCAGTACTTC. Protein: CASSPRLAGALVSEQYF.

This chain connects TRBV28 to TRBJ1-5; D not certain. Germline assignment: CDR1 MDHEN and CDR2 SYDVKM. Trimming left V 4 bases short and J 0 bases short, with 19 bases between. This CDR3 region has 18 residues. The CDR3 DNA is TGTGCCAGCAGTTCCCCGTGGCAGTCCCCGTATAGCAATCAGCCCCAGCATTTT. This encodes CASSSPWQSPYSNQPQHF.

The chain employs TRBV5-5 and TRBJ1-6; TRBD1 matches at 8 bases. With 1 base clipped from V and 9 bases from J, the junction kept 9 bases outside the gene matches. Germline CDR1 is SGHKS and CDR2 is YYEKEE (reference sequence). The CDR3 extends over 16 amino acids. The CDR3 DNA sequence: TGTGCCAGCAGCTTGAGCCGGGACAGGAGGACTTCACCCCTCCACTTT. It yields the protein CASSLSRDRRTSPLHF.

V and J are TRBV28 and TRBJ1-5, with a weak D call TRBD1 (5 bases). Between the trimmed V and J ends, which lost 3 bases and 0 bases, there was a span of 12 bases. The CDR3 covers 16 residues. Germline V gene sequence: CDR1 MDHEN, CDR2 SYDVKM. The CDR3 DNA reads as TGTGCCAGCAGTTTCCCCGGGGGGGATAGCAATCAGCCCCAGCATTTT. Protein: CASSFPGGDSNQPQHF.

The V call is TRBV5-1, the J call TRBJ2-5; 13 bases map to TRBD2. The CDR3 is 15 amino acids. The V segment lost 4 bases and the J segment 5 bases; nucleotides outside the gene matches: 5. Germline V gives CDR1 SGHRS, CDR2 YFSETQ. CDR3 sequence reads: CASSNGTSGMETQYF. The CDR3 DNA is TGCGCCAGCAGCAACGGGACTAGCGGGATGGAGACCCAGTACTTC.

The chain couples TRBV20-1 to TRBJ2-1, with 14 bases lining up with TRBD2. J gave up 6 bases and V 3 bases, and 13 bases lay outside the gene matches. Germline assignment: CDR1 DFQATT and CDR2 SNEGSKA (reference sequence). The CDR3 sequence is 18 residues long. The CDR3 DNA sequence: TGCAGTGCTAGTAGGGGGACTAGCGGGAGACGGGAGGGCAATGAGCAGTTCTTC. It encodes CSASRGTSGRREGNEQFF.